Below, 19 T cell receptor beta chains from the same sample are listed, as sequenced in a study of tumor and adjacent non-tumor tissue in lung cancer. No cell sorting was done before RNA was extracted from the tissue. Three rounds of nested PCR, following a modified ARM-PCR protocol, produced the TCRbeta library. TCRdb independently ran MiXCR on the multiplex PCR reads; one entry per CDR3 protein. The repertoire holds under 95,000 distinct CDR3 sequences, with 67% as singletons. Sequencing used lung tumor tissue. Receptor source: a man aged 60 to 69 with non-small cell lung cancer.

As for this clonotype: This may arise from a read error, as a much more abundant clone is one base away. V usage is TRBV28 and J usage is TRBJ2-1; the D gene is possibly TRBD2 (6 bases). This CDR3 is 14 amino acids long. Germline loops: CDR1 MDHEN, CDR2 SYDVKM. CDR3 bases: TGTGCCAACAGTTTAGGGCGGGGCTACAATGAGCAGTTCTTC. Translation gives CANSLGRGYNEQFF.

Notes on this clonotype: Relative to the germline gene, one junction end is altered; a read error may explain this. The chain has TRBV6-6 and TRBJ1-5, with TRBD1 matching over 8 bases. The CDR3 consists of 19 residues. From germline, CDR1 is MNHNY and CDR2 SVGAGI (reference sequence). CDR3 protein: CASSPHIQMGQEDGQSQHF. CDR3 nucleotide sequence: TGTGCCAGCAGTCCACATATACAAATGGGACAGGAGGATGGTCAGTCCCAGCATTTT.

This clonotype was detected ten times or more. The chain carries TRBV11-2 and TRBJ1-2; D unresolved. Germline loops: CDR1 SGHAT, CDR2 FQNNGV. V was trimmed by 1 base and J by 8 bases, leaving 17 bases between them. This CDR3 has 15 residues. CDR3 in amino acids: CASSLGSGQIQGYTF. CDR3 DNA: TGTGCCAGCAGCTTAGGATCCGGGCAAATCCAGGGCTACACCTTC.

The chain couples TRBV13 to TRBJ2-5; no definite D call. Per germline, CDR1 PRHDT and CDR2 FYEKMQ (reference sequence). The CDR3 extends over 15 amino acids. Trimming shortened V by 5 bases and J by 0 bases, and 13 bases separated the two germline ends. In DNA, the CDR3 is TGTGCCAGCAGCCGCCAGAAGTCCGACCAAGAGACCCAGTACTTC. Protein sequence: CASSRQKSDQETQYF.

Remarks on this clonotype: Compared with germline, one end of the junction differs, possibly owing to a read error. The J gene is TRBJ1-3, the V gene TRBV10-3; D is perhaps TRBD1 (5 bases). The CDR3 length is 13 residues. Germline V CDR1 and CDR2: ENHRY, SYGVKD. The CDR3 spells CAAIRASGNTIHF. In nucleotides, the CDR3 is TGTGCCGCCATCAGGGCCTCTGGAAACACCATACATTTT.

J is TRBJ1-1 and V is TRBV5-1, with a possible D match to TRBD1 (5 bases). Germline values: CDR1 SGHRS, CDR2 YFSETQ. V was shortened by 2 bases and J by 4 bases, with 12 bases between the two germline ends. The CDR3 is 14 amino acids. DNA of the CDR3: TGCGCCAGCAGCTTCAACGGGGCGCGCACTGAAGCTTTCTTT. This encodes CASSFNGARTEAFF. The entire variable domain, with the rest obtained from reference TRBV5-1 and TRBJ1-1, is as follows: KAGVTQTPRYLIKTRGQQVTLSCSPISGHRSVSWYQQTPGQGLQFLFEYFSETQRNKGNFPGRFSGRQFSNSRSEMNVSTLELGDSALYLCASSFNGARTEAFFGQGTRLTVV.

This clonotype was recorded at least ten times. The gene calls are TRBV7-9 and TRBJ2-7, with 7 bases that match TRBD2. This CDR3 region has 13 residues. Trimming cost V 1 base and J 4 bases; bases outside gene matches: 1. Germline assignment: CDR1 SEHNR and CDR2 FQNEAQ (reference sequence). CDR3 nucleotide sequence: TGTGCCAGCAGCTTAGGGGGAGGGTACGAGCAGTACTTC. Its translation is CASSLGGGYEQYF.

On this clonotype: In this CDR3 the conserved last residue, phenylalanine or tryptophan, is missing, so a read error is likely. The chain couples TRBV11-3 to TRBJ2-3; D remains unclear. The CDR3 has 14 amino acids. Germline-derived CDR1 and CDR2 are SGHNT and YENEEA. The CDR3 coding sequence is TGTGTCAGCAGCTTCCAAGCGTACGCAGATACGCAGTATTTG. This translates into CVSSFQAYADTQYL.

This clonotype showed up just once. This sequence may be a read error, since a much larger clone differs from it by one base. This chain uses TRBV20-1 with TRBJ2-3; D may be TRBD1 (5 bases). V lost 5 bases, J lost 4 bases, and 13 bases lay in between. The CDR3 contains 13 residues. Germline CDR1 is DFQATT and CDR2 is SNEGSKA (reference sequence). The CDR3 sequence: CSALTQAADTQYF. The CDR3 DNA reads TGCAGTGCTCTGACACAGGCAGCAGATACGCAGTATTTT.

As for this clonotype: The germline gene is not matched at one end of the junction; a read error may be the cause. This chain links TRBV11-1 with TRBJ1-2; no reliable D call. The germline gives CDR1 SGHAT, CDR2 FQDESV (reference sequence). CDR3 length: 13 residues. Here the CDR3 DNA reads TGTGCTAGCAGTTTAGCGGGCGACTATGACTACACCTTC. It specifies CASSLAGDYDYTF.

In this sample, this clonotype turned up many times. The chain has TRBV6-2 or TRBV6-3 and TRBJ2-2; 7 bases match TRBD2. Germline values: CDR1 MNHEY, CDR2 SVGEGT. This CDR3 contains 19 residues. After removal of 6 bases from V and 6 bases from J, the junction contained 22 bases not matched to a gene. CDR3 in amino acids: CASSHATPGRERYPGELFF. The CDR3 bases are TGTGCCAGCAGCCACGCAACCCCGGGGCGGGAGCGATACCCCGGGGAGCTGTTTTTT.

Concerning this clonotype: A much larger clone differs by one base, so this may be a read error. This chain joins TRBV7-9 and TRBJ2-1, with unresolved D. The V and J ends lost 1 base and 15 bases respectively, with 10 bases between them. The V gene's germline CDR1 is SEHNR and CDR2 FQNEAQ (reference sequence). The CDR3 covers 11 residues. The DNA of the CDR3 is TGTGCCAGCAGCTTAGGACCGAGGCTGTTCTTC. Protein: CASSLGPRLFF.

The chain employs TRBV18 and TRBJ1-2, with a weak D call TRBD1 (5 bases). Germline-derived CDR1 and CDR2 are KGHSH and LQKENI. The CDR3 runs to 16 residues. V lost 3 bases, J lost 4 bases, and 18 bases lay in between. The DNA for the CDR3 is TGTGCCAGCTCACCTAGAACGGGACGGGCGATCTATGGCTACACCTTC. As protein: CASSPRTGRAIYGYTF.

At least ten counts were recorded for this clonotype. The rearrangement links TRBV5-5 to TRBJ2-1; D not certain. Germline-derived CDR1 and CDR2 are SGHKS and YYEKEE (reference sequence). This CDR3 comprises 12 residues. Trimming left V 1 base short and J 6 bases short, with 5 bases between. The CDR3 spells CASSLLLNEQFF. CDR3 DNA sequence: TGTGCCAGCAGCTTGCTACTCAATGAGCAGTTCTTC.

This clonotype was counted once. The genes are TRBV4-2 and TRBJ2-3; D ambiguous. V was cut by 4 bases and J by 14 bases, with 13 bases left in between. The CDR3 extends over 11 amino acids. Per germline, CDR1 LGHNA and CDR2 YNFKEQ. The CDR3 region has the DNA TGTGCCAGCAGCCTGGGTGATACGTTGTATTTT. It translates to CASSLGDTLYF.

The genes are TRBV7-9 and TRBJ2-7; 7 bases are a match to TRBD2. J gave up 0 bases and V 6 bases, and 20 bases lay outside the gene matches. The germline V gene has CDR1 SEHNR and CDR2 FQNEAQ (reference sequence). The CDR3 is 19 amino acids. CDR3 nucleotide sequence: TGTGCCAGCAGATTATTTTTGGGACTAACGGGGGAGAACTCCTACGAGCAGTACTTC. Translated, it gives CASRLFLGLTGENSYEQYF.

This clonotype has only a few counts. Since a much larger clone is just one base distant, this may be a read error. DNA of the CDR3: TGCAGTGTTATCCTAGCGGGGGGGCGCTATGAGCAGTTCTTC. Translation: CSVILAGGRYEQFF. The chain couples TRBV20-1 to TRBJ2-1, with 12 positions matching TRBD2. J was trimmed by 8 bases and V by 7 bases; bases with no gene match: 9. Germline V CDR1 and CDR2: DFQATT, SNEGSKA (reference sequence). The CDR3 totals 14 residues.

The rearrangement links TRBV11-2 to TRBJ2-7; 9 positions agree with TRBD2. V trimming: 0 bases; J trimming: 6 bases; junction bases outside the gene matches: 18. The germline V gene has CDR1 SGHAT and CDR2 FQNNGV. The CDR3 consists of 19 residues. For the CDR3, the DNA is TGTGCCAGCAGCTTAGATTTCCTAGCGGGACAAAGATGGGGCGTCGAGCAGTACTTC. Amino acid sequence: CASSLDFLAGQRWGVEQYF. The variable domain in full, completed from reference TRBV11-2 and TRBJ2-7, reads EAGVAQSPRYKIIEKRQSVAFWCNPISGHATLYWYQQILGQGPKLLIQFQNNGVVDDSQLPKDRFSAERLKGVDSTLKIQPAKLEDSAVYLCASSLDFLAGQRWGVEQYFGPGTRLTVT.

On this clonotype itself: This clone may be a read error of a much larger clone one base away. Here the CDR3 omits its conserved ending phenylalanine or tryptophan, so a read error is the likely source. The chain links TRBV28 to TRBJ2-1; D may correspond to TRBD1 or TRBD2 (6 bases each). V was cut by 7 bases and J by 7 bases, with 14 bases left in between. This CDR3 region has 13 residues. Germline-derived CDR1 and CDR2 are MDHEN and SYDVKM. CDR3 sequence: CASNKGGVNEQFI. The DNA of the CDR3 is TGTGCCAGCAATAAGGGGGGCGTGAATGAGCAGTTCATC.